This record concerns one T cell receptor beta chain sequence. Its matching antigen is unknown. Researchers reported sorting CD4+ naive, central memory, regulatory and stem cell-like memory cells via CD45RO/CCR7/CD25/CD127/CD95/CD27. The sample comes from a study of beta chain features in type 1 diabetes. Isolated RNA was reverse transcribed in full, so expressed TCRB transcripts were sequenced. Here immunoSEQ multiplex PCR was the method, and the copy in TCRdb shows in-frame clones only, minus some. The sample has roughly 100,000 clones, roughly 28% seen once. The CDR3 runs 13 residues. The V gene's germline CDR1 is SNHLY and CDR2 FYNNEI. The germline V and J ends were trimmed by 1 base and 8 bases, with 9 bases remaining between them. The study, taken as a whole, reports: TCRB CDR3s were moderately but significantly shorter in Type 1 diabetes patients in all four CD4+ subsets. Shorter templates might be favored by PCR, and equally so in patients and in controls. Sequencing of cDNA might inflate the share of cells that strongly express TCR.

Sequenced material: central memory CD4+ T cells from blood. The sequence came from a woman between 18 and 30 years old with type 1 diabetes. The rearrangement links TRBV2 to TRBJ2-1, with a possible D match to TRBD1 (6 bases). The CDR3 region is CASSEGRGYEQFF. In DNA, the CDR3 is TGTGCCAGCAGTGAAGGCAGGGGATATGAGCAGTTCTTC.